In its sample, the clone carrying this T cell receptor (beta chain) was seen a few times. Its cognate antigen is unknown. In the authors' workflow: Sequence data from immunoSEQ were junction-only and lacked quality scores; consequently, filtering differed. Sequencing was performed with immunoSEQ multiplex PCR; in TCRdb, only in-frame clones are kept and a portion is missing. For V, J and clone size, that table is used; D and trimming come from the DNA. The sample has hundreds of thousands of clones, around 74% seen once; the top ten hold 1.5% to 2%. Germline CDR1 reads MGHRA; CDR2 reads YSYEKL. The V gene lost 2 bases and the J gene lost 1 base, with 9 bases spanning the gap. The CDR3 runs 14 residues. This sample was taken from a study of shared clonotypes between healthy human individuals. The study's findings and limits: A generally larger estimated richness was seen in naive subsets than in memory subsets. The sole specimen, blood, was sampled, and tissue repertoires likely differ. Incomplete sequencing of sorted subsets was indicated by rarefaction despite large depth.

The rearrangement uses TRBV4-1 and TRBJ2-7; D is possibly TRBD1 (5 bases). The sequenced sample consisted of memory CD4+ T cells sorted from blood. Subset specified: CD45RA-negative fraction. This clonotype originated in a woman aged 25 to 45 in good health. CDR3 protein: CASSQPTESYEQYF. The CDR3 DNA reads as TGCGCCAGCAGCCAACCGACAGAGTCCTACGAGCAGTACTTC.